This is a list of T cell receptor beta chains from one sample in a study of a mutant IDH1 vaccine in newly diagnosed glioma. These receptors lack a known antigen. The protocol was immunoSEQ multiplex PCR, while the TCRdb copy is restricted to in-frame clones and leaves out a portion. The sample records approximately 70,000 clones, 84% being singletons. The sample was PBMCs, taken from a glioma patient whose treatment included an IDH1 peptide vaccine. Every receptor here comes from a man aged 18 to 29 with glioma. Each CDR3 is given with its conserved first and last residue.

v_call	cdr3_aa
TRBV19	CASSIPKDGSYEQYF
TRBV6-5	CASSQQQEVYGYTF
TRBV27	CASTSVNTGELFF
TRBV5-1	CASSSPLGQGDETQYF
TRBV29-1	CSAGRMGETQYF
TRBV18	CASSASQGNYGYTF
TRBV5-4	CASSFSLTNEQFF
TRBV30	CAWSAGALGNQPQHF
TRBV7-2	CASSPQGVANTIYF
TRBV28	CASSSTGRTEAFF
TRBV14	CASSQVRAGHQETQYF
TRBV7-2	CASSLGGTLNTEAFF
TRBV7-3	CASSYQTGELFF
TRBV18	CASSPPDSGDEQYF
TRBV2	CASSDGMVGKNTEAFF
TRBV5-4	CASSLGSGYTF
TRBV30	CAMRVPRRFMTYGYTF
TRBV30	CAWSGAILDTEAFF
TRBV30	CAWSVSGGAYEQYF
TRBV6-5	CASSPGTSAINEQFF
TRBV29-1	CSVYRDRGFPPEAFF
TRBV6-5	CASSYSRQTTSYEQYF
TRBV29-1	CSGRGTHAEAFF
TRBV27	CASRTQGIDSPLHF
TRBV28	CASSPWDSYTGELFF
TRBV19	CASSTGGGSNQPQHF
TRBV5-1	CASSLAGTGTEAFF
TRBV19	CASSIGYRDNFGNSPLHF
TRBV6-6	CASSPRLAGGIEQYF
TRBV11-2	CASSFVAGTDTQYF
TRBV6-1	CASSVSDSYGYTF
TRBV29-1	CSVQGIMNTEAFF
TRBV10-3	CAISRDGGGNEQYF
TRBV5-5	CASSLGPGGAHYGYTF
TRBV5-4	CASSLDQAAARDTQYF
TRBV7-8	CASSKPGQGAFVEQYF
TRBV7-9	CASSEGTRTEAFF
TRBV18	CASSPLLILGDGNTEAFF
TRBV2	CASRRDRASEAFF
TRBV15	CATSRQPGQANQPQHF
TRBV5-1	CASSATSQGFILHF
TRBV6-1	CASTPLRGYGNTIYF
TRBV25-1	CASSGSVLQETQYF
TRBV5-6	CASSSSRANQPQHF
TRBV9	CASSVVREGNTEAFF
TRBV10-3	CAISESAPPYNEQFF
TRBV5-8	CASSLDGGATEAFF
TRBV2	CASSLAGGPTDTQYF
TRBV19	CASSSGGSYGYTF
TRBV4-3	CASSQGGGLTSGNSYEQYF